The 29 T cell receptor beta chains given below trace back to one sample, sequenced in a study of human T cells and chemical hapten exposure. TCRdb used MiXCR to reprocess the RACE reads, holding one entry per CDR3 protein. The sample lists some 74,000 distinct CDR3 sequences; around 13% were seen once. The time point was: patch test 3, about 24 weeks after DPC sensitization. Treatment here: therapeutic diphenylcyclopropenone sensitization with weekly scalp DPC. The sequencing used whole blood, collected in connection with sensitization to the hapten diphenylcyclopropenone (DPC). These receptors came from a woman aged 45-59 years with alopecia areata. Some clones in this sample may be carry-over from other donors' samples.

This clonotype was found once. The chain employs TRBV7-9 and TRBJ2-7; TRBD1 matches at 9 bases. This CDR3 has 13 amino acids. The germline CDR1 and CDR2 sequences are SEHNR and FQNEAQ (reference sequence). The junction had 3 bases not matched to a gene; V was cut back by 4 bases and J by 5 bases. CDR3 nucleotides: TGTGCCAGCAGCTCCCGGACAGGGGACGAGCAGTACTTC. Amino acids: CASSSRTGDEQYF.

The sample holds many counts of this clonotype. The rearrangement joins TRBV6-4 to TRBJ1-2; TRBD1 matches at 7 bases. CDR3 size: 17 residues. Germline V gene lookup returns CDR1 MRHNA and CDR2 SNTAGT. V lost 6 bases to trimming and J lost 0 bases; unmatched junction nucleotides: 13. The CDR3 DNA sequence: TGTGCCAGCAGCGCCGGGACAGCCAACTTAGCTAACTATGGCTACACCTTC. Amino acid sequence: CASSAGTANLANYGYTF.

This clonotype was seen only once. This chain links TRBV20-1 with TRBJ1-4; no clear D. This CDR3 region has 16 residues. Germline V CDR1 and CDR2: DFQATT, SNEGSKA (reference sequence). The germline V and J ends were trimmed by 3 bases and 4 bases, with 18 bases remaining between them. The CDR3 loop is CSASPLGLSSNEKLFF. DNA of the CDR3: TGCAGTGCTAGCCCCCTAGGGCTTTCGAGTAATGAAAAACTGTTTTTT.

Comments on this clonotype: This could be a read error, since a much larger clone is one nucleotide away. This chain links TRBV29-1 with TRBJ2-5; D ambiguous. Trimming took 8 bases from V and 5 from J, leaving 12 bases between them. CDR1 and CDR2 from the germline V gene are SQVTM and ANQGSEA. The CDR3 consists of 11 residues. CDR3 in amino acids: CSSERGETQYF. CDR3 nucleotide sequence: TGCAGCAGTGAGCGTGGGGAGACCCAGTACTTC.

This clonotype occurred a few times. CDR3 protein: CSAMGPSGRTDTQYF. The DNA for the CDR3 is TGCAGTGCTATGGGTCCTAGCGGGAGGACAGATACGCAGTATTTT. The genes are TRBV20-1 and TRBJ2-3; 11 positions match TRBD2. Germline V lookup: CDR1 DFQATT, CDR2 SNEGSKA (reference sequence). Germline trimming cut 4 bases from V and 3 bases from J; bases unmatched to any gene: 6. The CDR3 loop spans 15 amino acids.

The chain links TRBV6-1 to TRBJ2-1, with 14 positions matching TRBD2. CDR1 and CDR2 (germline): MNHNS, SASEGT. Trimming took 6 bases from V and 5 from J; bases not matched to a gene: 3. The CDR3 length is 15 residues. The CDR3: CASRRGLAGDNEQFF. The CDR3 bases are TGTGCCAGCAGGAGGGGACTAGCGGGAGACAATGAGCAGTTCTTC.

This clonotype was recorded a few times. This chain joins TRBV6-2 or TRBV6-3 and TRBJ1-6; D ambiguous. CDR1 MNHEY and CDR2 SVGEGT come from the germline V gene. This CDR3 contains 15 residues. V was clipped by 0 bases and J by 10 bases, with 13 bases between them. DNA of the CDR3: TGTGCCAGCAGTTACTCAACGGGAGGAAGCTCACCCCTCCACTTT. Its protein product is CASSYSTGGSSPLHF.

The V gene is TRBV3-1, the J gene TRBJ1-5, with D hard to call. CDR1 is LGHDT and CDR2 is YNNKEL in the germline V gene (reference sequence). This CDR3 contains 15 residues. The ends were cut back, 5 bases at V and 4 bases at J, with 15 bases in the middle. CDR3 sequence reads: CASSSSWGGNQPQHF. The CDR3 region has the DNA TGTGCCAGCAGCTCCAGCTGGGGAGGTAATCAGCCCCAGCATTTT.

This chain joins TRBV9 and TRBJ2-1, with D possibly matching TRBD2 (6 bases). The CDR3 contains 14 residues. The germline CDR1 and CDR2 sequences are SGDLS and YYNGEE. Between the trimmed V and J ends, which lost 2 bases and 9 bases, there was a span of 15 bases. Written as DNA, the CDR3 is TGTGCCAGCAGCGTCGGCGGGATGAGGTCTGAGCAGTTCTTC. Amino acids: CASSVGGMRSEQFF.

The V and J genes are TRBV12-3 or TRBV12-4 and TRBJ1-1; 7 bases fit TRBD1. This CDR3 is 14 amino acids long. Trimming at V came to 3 bases and at J to 0 bases, leaving 1 base not matched to a gene. The CDR3 sequence is CASSLRGLNTEAFF. CDR3 DNA: TGTGCCAGCAGTTTGAGGGGGCTGAACACTGAAGCTTTCTTT.

This clonotype was recorded many times. The chain carries TRBV7-2 and TRBJ2-1, with no clear D. The CDR3 has 14 amino acids. V was clipped by 1 base and J by 4 bases, with 8 bases between them. Germline values: CDR1 SGHTA, CDR2 FQGNSA. CDR3: CASSLVRIYNEQFF. CDR3 in DNA: TGTGCCAGCAGCTTAGTCCGCATTTACAATGAGCAGTTCTTC. Combining the CDR3 with reference TRBV7-2 and TRBJ2-1 gives the whole variable domain GAGVSQSPSNKVTEKGKDVELRCDPISGHTALYWYRQSLGQGLEFLIYFQGNSAPDKSGLPSDRFSAERTGGSVSTLTIQRTQQEDSAVYLCASSLVRIYNEQFFGPGTRLTVL.

In its sample, this clonotype was seen many times. The rearrangement links TRBV10-2 to TRBJ2-3; the match to TRBD2 covers 11 bases. Germline V gene sequence: CDR1 WSHSY, CDR2 SAAADI. The CDR3 is 15 residues long. J lost 2 bases, V lost 6 bases, and 4 bases had no gene match. The CDR3 nucleotides read TGCGCCAGCAGCCTAGCGGGAGGTTTCACAGATACGCAGTATTTT. This translates into CASSLAGGFTDTQYF.

The chain has TRBV20-1 and TRBJ1-2, with a possible D match to TRBD1 (6 bases). Germline values: CDR1 DFQATT, CDR2 SNEGSKA (reference sequence). The CDR3 is 12 amino acids. V lost 6 bases to trimming and J lost 7 bases, with 15 bases between them. In DNA, the CDR3 is TGCAGTGCCTGGGGGCCCGGCCCTGGCTACACCTTC. Translation gives CSAWGPGPGYTF.

This clonotype has a handful of counts. The chain joins TRBV29-1 to TRBJ2-3; 11 bases fit TRBD1. CDR1 and CDR2 (germline): SQVTM, ANQGSEA. Trimming at V came to 3 bases and at J to 4 bases, leaving 3 bases not matched to a gene. The CDR3 consists of 14 residues. The CDR3 region has the DNA TGCAGCGTTGAGAGGACAGGGGGCTCAGATACGCAGTATTTT. The encoded protein is CSVERTGGSDTQYF.

In this sample, this clonotype turned up many times. This sequence joins TRBV7-9 and TRBJ2-6; D gene ambiguous. Trimming took 5 bases from V and 0 from J, leaving 20 bases between them. Germline CDR1 reads SEHNR; CDR2 reads FQNEAQ (reference sequence). There are 19 residues in the CDR3. The CDR3 region has the DNA TGTGCCAGCAGCCCCCCCGGCAGGTTGGTCAACTCTGGGGCCAACGTCCTGACTTTC. This codes for CASSPPGRLVNSGANVLTF. Complete variable domain (other parts from reference TRBV7-9 and TRBJ2-6): DTGVSQNPRHKITKRGQNVTFRCDPISEHNRLYWYRQTLGQGPEFLTYFQNEAQLEKSRLLSDRFSAERPKGSFSTLEIQRTEQGDSAMYLCASSPPGRLVNSGANVLTFGAGSRLTVL.

Only a few counts were recorded for this clonotype. The rearrangement uses TRBV12-3 or TRBV12-4 and TRBJ1-5; D unclear. V was clipped by 3 bases and J by 5 bases, with 8 bases between them. The CDR3 loop spans 13 amino acids. The CDR3 DNA reads TGTGCCAGCAGTTTGAACGACGATCAGCCCCAGCATTTT. It is translated as CASSLNDDQPQHF.

The gene calls are TRBV28 and TRBJ1-4, with D hard to call. Germline V gene lookup returns CDR1 MDHEN and CDR2 SYDVKM. The CDR3 spans 14 residues. V was pared by 2 bases and J by 4 bases, with 8 bases between. CDR3 sequence (DNA): TGTGCCAGCAGTTTAGGAGGTAGTAATGAAAAACTGTTTTTT. Its translation: CASSLGGSNEKLFF.

This clonotype was picked up a small number of times. The V and J genes are TRBV30 and TRBJ1-4; 10 positions match TRBD1. The germline CDR1 and CDR2 sequences are GTSNPN and SVGIG (reference sequence). This CDR3 contains 15 residues. V shed 2 bases and J 6 bases; nucleotides not matched to a gene: 6. CDR3 residues: CAWSPAGTGDEKLFF. The CDR3 DNA sequence: TGTGCCTGGAGTCCAGCAGGGACAGGGGATGAAAAACTGTTTTTT. The full variable domain, in which reference TRBV30 and TRBJ1-4 provide the parts outside the CDR3, is SQTIHQWPATLVQPVGSPLSLECTVEGTSNPNLYWYRQAAGRGLQLLFYSVGIGQISSEVPQNLSASRPQDRQFILSSKKLLLSDSGFYLCAWSPAGTGDEKLFFGSGTQLSVL.

This clonotype was counted ten times or more. The chain couples TRBV5-1 to TRBJ2-1; 10 positions agree with TRBD2. V was pared by 3 bases and J by 2 bases, with 2 bases of the junction left unmatched. The CDR3 runs 15 residues. From germline, CDR1 is SGHRS and CDR2 YFSETQ. This CDR3 is CASSWTSGPYNEQFF. The CDR3 coding sequence is TGCGCCAGCAGCTGGACTAGCGGACCCTACAATGAGCAGTTCTTC.

This clonotype was found many times. The rearrangement joins TRBV29-1 to TRBJ2-5; TRBD2 agrees at 12 bases. V shed 6 bases and J 4 bases; nucleotides not matched to a gene: 6. Germline CDR1 SQVTM, CDR2 ANQGSEA. The CDR3 contains 14 residues. The DNA of the CDR3 is TGCAGCGTAGATCCGGGACTAGCGGGAGAGACCCAGTACTTC. Translation: CSVDPGLAGETQYF.

The CDR3 region is CASSPAQLAGQAFF. For the CDR3, the DNA is TGTGCCAGCTCACCGGCCCAGCTCGCCGGCCAAGCTTTCTTT. The chain recombines TRBV18 with TRBJ1-1; D uncertain. V dropped 3 bases and J dropped 9 bases, with 17 bases sitting between them. Germline V CDR1 and CDR2: KGHSH, LQKENI. The length of the CDR3 is 14 residues.

This chain uses TRBV9 with TRBJ2-7; D is unresolved. The length of the CDR3 is 14 residues. The ends were cut back, 3 bases at V and 4 bases at J, with 14 bases in the middle. Germline loops: CDR1 SGDLS, CDR2 YYNGEE. The CDR3 sequence: CASSASATQYEQYF. Written as DNA, the CDR3 is TGTGCCAGCAGCGCATCGGCCACCCAGTACGAGCAGTACTTC.

As to this clonotype: One end of the junction fails to match germline, which may point to a read error. This chain joins TRBV13 and TRBJ2-5; the D is unclear. From germline, CDR1 is PRHDT and CDR2 FYEKMQ (reference sequence). The CDR3 runs 14 residues. The CDR3 protein is CARSLMMGQETQYF. The CDR3, as DNA: TGTGCCAGAAGCTTAATGATGGGCCAAGAGACCCAGTACTTC.

This clonotype was counted at least ten times. The chain has TRBV29-1 and TRBJ2-1; 10 bases are shared with TRBD2. The CDR3 loop spans 13 amino acids. Unmatched junction bases numbered 7, after V lost 4 bases and J lost 10 bases. CDR1 is SQVTM and CDR2 is ANQGSEA in the germline V gene. CDR3 region: CSVGLAGVGEQFF. The DNA of the CDR3 is TGCAGCGTTGGCCTAGCGGGAGTAGGGGAGCAGTTCTTC.

The rearrangement joins TRBV29-1 to TRBJ2-5; D is possibly TRBD1 (6 bases). The V end lost 4 bases, the J end lost 7 bases, and 19 bases lay between the germline ends. The CDR3 covers 14 residues. Germline lookup yields CDR1 SQVTM and CDR2 ANQGSEA. DNA for the CDR3: TGCAGCGTTGGTGGGGCAGGCCGAGGGGGGACCCAGTACTTC. Translating gives CSVGGAGRGGTQYF.

This chain links TRBV11-2 with TRBJ2-3; 11 bases agree with TRBD2. Germline lookup yields CDR1 SGHAT and CDR2 FQNNGV. The CDR3 is made up of 14 amino acids. V trimming: 7 bases; J trimming: 2 bases; junction bases outside the gene matches: 2. The CDR3 sequence is CASKTSGATDTQYF. The CDR3 DNA is TGTGCCAGCAAGACTAGCGGGGCCACAGATACGCAGTATTTT.

This clonotype was detected a few times. The V gene is TRBV7-6, the J gene TRBJ2-2; TRBD2 aligns across 12 bases. This CDR3 comprises 16 residues. CDR1 and CDR2 (germline): SGHVS, FNYEAQ. The trim removed 5 bases at V and 7 bases at J, leaving 8 bases unmatched. This CDR3 reads CASSRLAGVNNGELFF. The CDR3 DNA is TGTGCCAGCAGCCGACTAGCGGGAGTAAATAACGGGGAGCTGTTTTTT.

The chain carries TRBV11-2 and TRBJ2-2; a possible D gene is TRBD2 (7 bases). The germline V and J ends were trimmed by 2 bases and 6 bases, with 13 bases remaining between them. Germline V lookup: CDR1 SGHAT, CDR2 FQNNGV. There are 15 residues in the CDR3. For the CDR3, the DNA is TGTGCCAGCAGCTTATCGGGGGGCTGGTCCGGGGAGCTGTTTTTT. It yields the protein CASSLSGGWSGELFF.

This clonotype was seen a few times. The chain combines TRBV10-2 with TRBJ1-1; 10 bases align to TRBD1. Germline lookup yields CDR1 WSHSY and CDR2 SAAADI. V dropped 3 bases and J dropped 0; count of bases not matched to a gene: 4. The CDR3 runs 16 residues. The CDR3 protein is CASSDGQGVLNTEAFF. CDR3 bases: TGCGCCAGCAGTGATGGACAGGGGGTTTTGAACACTGAAGCTTTCTTT.